Here is one T cell receptor beta chain with its context. The antigen remains unidentified. The sample belongs to a study of cytomegalovirus exposure and HLA in healthy donors. Vbeta (60) and Jbeta (13) primers were used in the PCR. In the authors' workflow: A later analysis tallied roughly 77 million unique TCR beta chains, about 9.9 million of them shared. Generated by immunoSEQ multiplex PCR, the TCRdb table keeps only in-frame clones and is missing some. That table gives V, J and clone size, and the DNA gave D and trimming. The table records some 270,000 clones, about nine tenths of them present only once. Study observations and caveats: The classifier reportedly diagnosed cytomegalovirus status with high specificity and sensitivity. Follow-up analysis later connected one missense variant in DCLRE1C with trimming of TCR beta V- and J-genes.

Though nominally healthy at sampling, donors likely had unrecorded immune exposures. Sequencing was done on a sample of PBMCs. The TCR sequence derives from a girl aged 2 to 10 in good health and CMV-seronegative.

The CDR3 is CASRTGGSYNEQFF. CDR3 sequence (DNA): TGTGCCAGTAGAACGGGGGGATCATACAATGAGCAGTTCTTC. The rearrangement uses TRBV19 and TRBJ2-1; 7 bases are shared with TRBD2. Trimming took 6 bases from V and 4 from J; bases not matched to a gene: 6. This CDR3 is 14 amino acids long. Germline V gene lookup returns CDR1 LNHDA and CDR2 SQIVND (reference sequence).